This passage covers 21 T cell receptor beta chains from one sample sequenced in a study of blood T cell repertoires in COVID-19. Sequencing used immunoSEQ multiplex PCR; TCRdb keeps in-frame clones, though not all of them. The sample holds about 240,000 clones, approximately 83% seen once. Sequenced material: peripheral blood. The receptors shown here come from a human donor in a cohort sampled during active COVID-19.

The rearrangement links TRBV27 to TRBJ2-7; 7 bases align to TRBD1. V was clipped by 5 bases and J by 2 bases; unmatched bases: 9. The CDR3 extends over 15 amino acids. In germline, CDR1 is MNHEY, CDR2 SMNVEV (reference sequence). The CDR3 coding sequence is TGTGCCAGCAGTCTAACCGGGACAGCAACCTACGAGCAGTACTTC. This gives the protein CASSLTGTATYEQYF.

This chain uses TRBV4-1 with TRBJ1-4; 8 bases align to TRBD1. The CDR3 length is 16 residues. Unmatched junction bases numbered 8, after V lost 0 bases and J lost 8 bases. Germline-derived CDR1 and CDR2 are MGHRA and YSYEKL. The CDR3 coding sequence is TGCGCCAGCAGCCAAGACCAGGGGGCGCGGCTGGAAAAACTGTTTTTT. As protein: CASSQDQGARLEKLFF.

The sample holds one count of this clone. The rearrangement links TRBV12-5 to TRBJ2-3, with 7 bases identical to TRBD2. Germline CDR1 reads LGHNT; CDR2 reads FRNRAP. The CDR3 length is 18 residues. J lost 4 bases, V lost 1 base, and 14 bases had no gene match. The CDR3 reads CASGLGLTSVRSPDTQYF. The CDR3 region has the DNA TGTGCTAGTGGTTTGGGCCTTACTAGCGTTCGGTCCCCAGATACGCAGTATTTT.

V is TRBV3-1 (or the pseudogene TRBV3-2) and J is TRBJ1-5; D is unresolved. The V end was cut by 5 bases, the J end by 5 bases, with 16 bases between. CDR1 and CDR2 (germline): LGHDT, YNNKEL (reference sequence). The CDR3 contains 15 residues. This CDR3 is CASSENDRGDQPQHF. CDR3 nucleotide sequence: TGTGCCAGCAGCGAAAACGATCGGGGAGATCAGCCCCAGCATTTT.

V usage is TRBV5-1 and J usage is TRBJ2-5; 7 nucleotides match TRBD2. V was pared by 6 bases and J by 4 bases, with 18 bases of the junction left unmatched. Germline CDR1 is SGHRS and CDR2 is YFSETQ. The CDR3 covers 17 residues. CDR3 nucleotides: TGCGCCAGCAACCTTGGTCCCACTTGGGGGGGGTCAGAGACCCAGTACTTC. This gives the protein CASNLGPTWGGSETQYF.

The rearrangement uses TRBV7-9 and TRBJ1-4; no definite D call. Trimming took 5 bases from V and 5 from J, leaving 9 bases between them. Germline CDR1 is SEHNR and CDR2 is FQNEAQ (reference sequence). This CDR3 is built from 13 residues. The CDR3 DNA reads TGTGCCAGCAGCACCGACACCAATGAAAAACTGTTTTTT. It is translated as CASSTDTNEKLFF.

The rearrangement joins TRBV4-2 to TRBJ1-1, with no clear D. The length of the CDR3 is 15 residues. Trimming removed 4 bases from V and 0 bases from J, with 12 bases in between. Germline V gene lookup returns CDR1 LGHNA and CDR2 YNFKEQ. CDR3 in DNA: TGTGCCAGCAGCCCCGGCGGGCGCATGAACACTGAAGCTTTCTTT. It translates to CASSPGGRMNTEAFF.

A few counts support this clone. The chain is built from TRBV6-5 and TRBJ2-1, with D uncertain. The CDR3 consists of 15 residues. The V and J ends lost 6 bases and 3 bases respectively, with 15 bases between them. The V gene's germline CDR1 is MNHEY and CDR2 SVGAGI. The CDR3 protein is CASSPKAPIYNEQFF. The DNA of the CDR3 is TGTGCCAGCAGCCCCAAAGCGCCTATCTACAATGAGCAGTTCTTC.

The chain uses TRBV5-1 and TRBJ1-4; maybe TRBD1 (5 bases). CDR3 length: 16 residues. Germline CDR1 is SGHRS and CDR2 is YFSETQ. The V and J ends lost 2 bases and 3 bases respectively, with 14 bases between them. The CDR3, as DNA: TGCGCCAGCAGCTTTACGCAGGGTCGGCCTAATGAAAAACTGTTTTTT. This codes for CASSFTQGRPNEKLFF.

The chain has TRBV14 and TRBJ2-4; 9 positions agree with TRBD2. The CDR3 has 21 residues. Germline V CDR1 and CDR2: SGHDN, FVKESK. Trimming removed 3 bases from V and 0 bases from J; junction bases left unmatched: 18. CDR3 sequence reads: CASSQYGGTSPGSLAKNIQYF. DNA for the CDR3: TGTGCCAGCAGCCAGTACGGGGGGACTAGCCCCGGGAGCTTAGCCAAAAACATTCAGTACTTC.

V usage is TRBV25-1 and J usage is TRBJ2-7; D is unclear. CDR1 is MGHDK, CDR2 SYGVNS, per germline. CDR3 size: 15 residues. Trimming removed 4 bases at V and 3 bases at J, with 16 bases between. This CDR3 is CASSAYPGRHYEQYF. In DNA, the CDR3 is TGTGCCAGCAGTGCCTACCCAGGCAGGCACTACGAGCAGTACTTC.

The CDR3 region has the DNA TGCGCCAGCAGTGAAGGGCAGGGGGCGGGCAATCAGCCCCAGCATTTT. Protein: CASSEGQGAGNQPQHF. The chain joins TRBV10-2 to TRBJ1-5; 8 bases align to TRBD1. CDR1 is WSHSY, CDR2 SAAADI, per germline. V dropped 3 bases and J dropped 2; count of bases not matched to a gene: 6. CDR3 length equals 16 residues.

The chain employs TRBV11-3 and TRBJ2-5; 8 nucleotides line up with TRBD1. The CDR3 sequence is 15 residues long. Germline V lookup: CDR1 SGHNT, CDR2 YENEEA. After removal of 2 bases from V and 1 base from J, the junction contained 3 bases not matched to a gene. Here the CDR3 DNA reads TGTGCCAGCAGCTTATTTACAGGGGGCCAAGAGACCCAGTACTTC. Its protein product is CASSLFTGGQETQYF.

The chain combines TRBV5-1 with TRBJ2-1; 7 bases agree with TRBD1. After removal of 4 bases from V and 2 bases from J, the junction contained 9 bases not matched to a gene. From germline, CDR1 is SGHRS and CDR2 YFSETQ. This CDR3 comprises 16 residues. The CDR3 region has the DNA TGCGCCAGCAGCGTTGGACAGGCTTCGGCCTACAATGAGCAGTTCTTC. Amino acids: CASSVGQASAYNEQFF. Looking up the rest from reference TRBV5-1 and TRBJ2-1 gives the full variable domain: KAGVTQTPRYLIKTRGQQVTLSCSPISGHRSVSWYQQTPGQGLQFLFEYFSETQRNKGNFPGRFSGRQFSNSRSEMNVSTLELGDSALYLCASSVGQASAYNEQFFGPGTRLTVL.

This clone was detected only once. This sample includes further DNA sequences coding for the same CDR3. This chain joins TRBV12-3 or TRBV12-4 and TRBJ1-2; D gene uncertain. The ends were cut back, 5 bases at V and 4 bases at J, with 5 bases in the middle. The CDR3 consists of 11 residues. CDR3 sequence (DNA): TGTGCCAGCAGTCGAGGCTATGGCTACACCTTC. Its translation: CASSRGYGYTF.

Points on this clone: The junction departs from the called germline gene at one end, perhaps through a read error. The CDR3 protein is CASSLGSGQDYEQYF. The DNA of the CDR3 is TGTGCTAGCAGCTTAGGGTCAGGACAGGACTACGAGCAGTACTTC. The chain carries TRBV7-7 and TRBJ2-7, with TRBD1 matching over 7 bases. This CDR3 contains 15 residues. CDR1 is SSHAT, CDR2 FNYEAQ, per germline (reference sequence). The full variable domain, rest sourced from reference TRBV7-7 and TRBJ2-7, is GAGVSQSPRYKVTKRGQDVTLRCDPISSHATLYWYQQALGQGPEFLTYFNYEAQPDKSGLPSDRFSAERPEGSISTLTIQRTEQRDSAMYRCASSLGSGQDYEQYFGPGTRLTVT.

V is TRBV6-4 and J is TRBJ2-1, with 8 bases identical to TRBD2. Germline V gene data show CDR1 as MRHNA and CDR2 as SNTAGT. The V gene end was trimmed by 4 bases and the J gene end by 0 bases; junction bases not matched to a gene: 8. The CDR3 runs to 17 residues. The CDR3 coding sequence is TGTGCCAGCAGTGCAGAGAGCGGGAGTAGCTCCTACAATGAGCAGTTCTTC. Translation: CASSAESGSSSYNEQFF.

There are a few counts of this clone. This rearrangement joins TRBV7-9 to TRBJ2-7, with 12 positions matching TRBD2. This CDR3 comprises 18 residues. The germline gives CDR1 SEHNR, CDR2 FQNEAQ (reference sequence). The V segment lost 1 base and the J segment 2 bases; nucleotides outside the gene matches: 9. CDR3 loop: CASSLGLGLAGTAYEQYF. In nucleotides, the CDR3 is TGTGCCAGCAGCTTAGGGCTAGGACTAGCGGGGACAGCCTACGAGCAGTACTTC.

The chain joins TRBV27 to TRBJ2-7, with TRBD1 matching over 9 bases. CDR1 and CDR2 from the germline V gene are MNHEY and SMNVEV (reference sequence). V shed 7 bases, J shed 2 bases, and the junction held 12 bases outside the gene matches. This CDR3 is built from 16 residues. The CDR3 DNA reads TGTGCCAGCAATACGGGAATCGGGACAGGGACCTACGAGCAGTACTTC. This translates into CASNTGIGTGTYEQYF.

This clone was observed once. The chain is built from TRBV7-2 and TRBJ1-2; D is uncertain. CDR3 length: 15 residues. V was clipped by 0 bases and J by 4 bases, with 12 bases between them. In germline, CDR1 is SGHTA, CDR2 FQGNSA. The CDR3 region has the DNA TGTGCCAGCAGCTTAGCGCGGGCAGTCGGCTATGGCTACACCTTC. It translates to CASSLARAVGYGYTF. The full variable domain, completed using reference TRBV7-2 and TRBJ1-2, is GAGVSQSPSNKVTEKGKDVELRCDPISGHTALYWYRQSLGQGLEFLIYFQGNSAPDKSGLPSDRFSAERTGGSVSTLTIQRTQQEDSAVYLCASSLARAVGYGYTFGSGTRLTVV.

V gene TRBV7-2 combines with J gene TRBJ1-2, with D possibly being TRBD1 (6 bases). This CDR3 contains 15 residues. From germline, CDR1 is SGHTA and CDR2 FQGNSA. With 5 bases removed from V and 2 bases from J, the gap between germline ends came to 15 bases. Here the CDR3 reads CASSLRGGENYGYTF. CDR3 coding DNA: TGTGCCAGCAGCCTCAGGGGAGGGGAAAACTATGGCTACACCTTC.